These T cell receptor beta chains were read from a single sample in a study of blood T cell repertoires in COVID-19. Here immunoSEQ multiplex PCR was the method, and the copy in TCRdb shows in-frame clones only, minus some. The sample contains around 170,000 clones, roughly 80% of which appear only once. The sample was peripheral blood. These TCRs come from an elderly woman with acute or convalescent COVID-19. CDR3s include the opening cysteine and the closing phenylalanine or tryptophan. The D gene is left open where the match is weak. Size is omitted from some rows. Given values are once, few, many or a class for expanded clones.

V	J	D	size	CDR3	DNA
TRBV30	TRBJ2-2	.	.	CAWSGRVTGELFF	TGTGCCTGGAGTGGCAGGGTCACCGGGGAGCTGTTTTTT
TRBV6-1	TRBJ2-5	.	.	CASSEGRGEETQYF	TGTGCCAGCAGTGAGGGGCGGGGCGAGGAGACCCAGTACTTC
TRBV27	TRBJ2-1	.	.	CASRPKGGSYNEQFF	TGTGCCAGCAGACCGAAAGGGGGCTCCTACAATGAGCAGTTCTTC
TRBV20-1	TRBJ2-1	TRBD1	.	CSVPQGNEQFF	TGCAGTGTTCCACAGGGGAATGAGCAGTTCTTC
TRBV4-2	TRBJ2-3	TRBD2	.	CASSQDVGRGATDTQYF	TGTGCCAGCAGCCAAGACGTGGGGCGGGGGGCCACAGATACGCAGTATTTT
TRBV14	TRBJ1-5	.	.	CASSFWTPINQPQHF	TGTGCCAGCAGCTTCTGGACTCCGATCAATCAGCCCCAGCATTTT
TRBV4-1	TRBJ2-1	TRBD1	.	CASSQPGQGNNEQFF	TGCGCCAGCAGCCAGCCGGGACAGGGGAACAATGAGCAGTTCTTC
TRBV11-2	TRBJ1-1	.	.	CASSPVLLNTEAFF	TGTGCCAGCAGCCCTGTCCTCTTGAACACTGAAGCTTTCTTT
TRBV6-6	TRBJ1-5	.	.	CASIRAGYSSQPQHF	TGTGCCAGCATTCGGGCAGGGTATTCGAGTCAGCCCCAGCATTTT
TRBV2	TRBJ2-3	.	once	CASSGLTLGTDTQYF	TGTGCCAGCAGTGGACTAACCTTAGGCACAGATACGCAGTATTTT
TRBV28	TRBJ2-7	.	.	CASMEGGYEQYF	TGTGCCAGCATGGAGGGCGGATACGAGCAGTACTTC
TRBV5-1	TRBJ2-1	TRBD2	once	CASSGVAGIAGEQFF	TGCGCCAGCAGTGGAGTAGCGGGTATCGCTGGGGAGCAGTTCTTC
TRBV2	TRBJ1-1	TRBD1	few	CASGPKRTGGEAFF	TGTGCCAGCGGGCCGAAACGGACAGGTGGTGAAGCTTTCTTT
TRBV5-6	TRBJ2-1	.	.	CASSLRGNNNEQFF	TGTGCCAGCAGCTTGCGAGGGAATAACAATGAGCAGTTCTTC
TRBV2	TRBJ1-1	.	once	CASSASGGTEAFF	TGTGCCAGCAGTGCTTCCGGGGGGACTGAAGCTTTCTTT
TRBV3-1/TRBV3-2	TRBJ1-1	.	.	CASSQGAHTEAFF	TGTGCCAGCAGCCAAGGGGCGCACACTGAAGCTTTCTTT
TRBV3-1/TRBV3-2	TRBJ1-6	TRBD1	.	CASSQDSGQGNSPLHF	TGTGCCAGCAGCCAAGATTCAGGACAGGGGAATTCACCCCTCCACTTT
TRBV2	TRBJ2-1	.	.	CASSEEADLAYNEQFF	TGTGCCAGCAGTGAGGAAGCGGACCTTGCCTACAATGAGCAGTTCTTC
TRBV9	TRBJ2-5	TRBD2	.	CASSVAGGLQETQYF	TGTGCCAGCAGCGTAGCGGGGGGGCTACAAGAGACCCAGTACTTC
TRBV6-5	TRBJ1-5	TRBD1	.	CATQDRDNQPQHF	TGTGCCACCCAGGACAGGGACAATCAGCCCCAGCATTTT
TRBV5-1	TRBJ1-4	TRBD1	.	CASSQGQGVQKLFF	TGCGCCAGCAGCCAGGGACAGGGGGTGCAAAAACTGTTTTTT
TRBV18	TRBJ2-3	TRBD2	.	CASSLPTGGPDTQYF	TGTGCCAGCTCCCTCCCGACGGGGGGTCCAGATACGCAGTATTTT
TRBV5-1	TRBJ2-1	TRBD1	.	CASSLGQGLEQFF	TGCGCCAGCAGCCTCGGACAGGGCTTAGAGCAGTTCTTC
TRBV7-6	TRBJ2-1	TRBD1	few	CASSSNLDRTGRTYNEQFF	TGTGCCAGCAGTTCAAATCTCGATCGGACAGGGCGGACCTACAATGAGCAGTTCTTC
TRBV19	TRBJ1-2	.	.	CASSKLPGNYGYTF	TGTGCCAGTAGTAAACTGCCAGGCAACTATGGCTACACCTTC
TRBV10-3	TRBJ1-1	TRBD1	.	CAISQPPTGGTEAFF	TGTGCCATCAGCCAACCCCCGACAGGGGGCACTGAAGCTTTCTTT
TRBV3-1/TRBV3-2	TRBJ1-2	.	.	CASSQDKGRGGYTF	TGTGCCAGCAGCCAAGATAAAGGGAGAGGGGGCTACACCTTC
TRBV2	TRBJ1-4	.	.	CASTGTSTNEKLFF	TGTGCCAGCACGGGGACATCAACTAATGAAAAACTGTTTTTT
TRBV6-1	TRBJ2-1	TRBD2	.	CASSERDYDNEQFF	TGTGCCAGCAGTGAACGGGACTACGATAATGAGCAGTTCTTC
TRBV7-2	TRBJ2-2	.	.	CASSQTGYTGELFF	TGTGCCAGCAGCCAAACAGGGTACACCGGGGAGCTGTTTTTT
TRBV29-1	TRBJ1-2	.	.	CSSSGGGNYGYTF	TGCAGCTCTTCAGGAGGTGGAAACTATGGCTACACCTTC
TRBV9	TRBJ1-6	.	.	CASSRDRLNSPLHF	TGTGCCAGCAGCCGCGACAGGCTGAATTCACCCCTCCACTTT
TRBV6-6	TRBJ1-2	TRBD1	.	CASSPARDRNYGYTF	TGTGCCAGCAGTCCCGCCCGGGACAGGAACTATGGCTACACCTTC
TRBV15	TRBJ1-6	TRBD1	.	CATSRDLGTDLNSPLHF	TGTGCCACCAGCAGAGATCTAGGGACAGACCTTAATTCACCCCTCCACTTT
TRBV3-1/TRBV3-2	TRBJ2-7	TRBD1	.	CASSQPDRGSYEQYF	TGTGCCAGCAGCCAACCCGACAGGGGCTCCTACGAGCAGTACTTC
TRBV6-1	TRBJ1-1	.	.	CASSEGGSRRSAFF	TGTGCCAGCAGTGAAGGTGGCAGTCGAAGATCGGCTTTCTTT
TRBV11-2	TRBJ1-1	.	.	CASSWRGARGTEAFF	TGTGCCAGCAGCTGGCGGGGGGCGCGGGGCACTGAAGCTTTCTTT
TRBV6-5	TRBJ2-1	.	.	CASTRLYNEQFF	TGTGCCAGCACGCGACTTTACAATGAGCAGTTCTTC
TRBV5-1	TRBJ2-5	.	.	CASSTRASGETQYF	TGCGCCAGCAGCACCCGCGCTTCGGGAGAGACCCAGTACTTC
TRBV19	TRBJ1-1	.	few	CASSWKNSPSEAFF	TGTGCCAGTAGTTGGAAAAACAGCCCATCTGAAGCTTTCTTT
TRBV19	TRBJ2-6	.	.	CASSTGQFSGANVLTF	TGTGCCAGTAGTACTGGACAGTTCTCTGGGGCCAACGTCCTGACTTTC
TRBV21-1	TRBJ1-1	.	few	CASSRNRHAFF	TGTGCCAGCAGCAGAAACAGGCACGCTTTCTTT
TRBV7-3	TRBJ2-1	.	.	CASSSKGGTSNEQFF	TGTGCCAGCAGCTCAAAGGGGGGGACCTCTAATGAGCAGTTCTTC